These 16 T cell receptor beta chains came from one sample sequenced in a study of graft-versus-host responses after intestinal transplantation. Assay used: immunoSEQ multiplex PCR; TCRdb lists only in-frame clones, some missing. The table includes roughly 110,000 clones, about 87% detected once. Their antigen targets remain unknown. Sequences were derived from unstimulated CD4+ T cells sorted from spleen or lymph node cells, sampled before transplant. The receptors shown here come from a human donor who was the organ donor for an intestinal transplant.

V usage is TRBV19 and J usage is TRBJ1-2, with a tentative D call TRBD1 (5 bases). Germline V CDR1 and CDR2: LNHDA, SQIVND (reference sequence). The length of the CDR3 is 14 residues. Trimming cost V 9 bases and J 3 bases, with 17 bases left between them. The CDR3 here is CASTNPGRDYGYTF. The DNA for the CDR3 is TGTGCCAGCACTAACCCGGGCAGGGACTATGGCTACACCTTC.

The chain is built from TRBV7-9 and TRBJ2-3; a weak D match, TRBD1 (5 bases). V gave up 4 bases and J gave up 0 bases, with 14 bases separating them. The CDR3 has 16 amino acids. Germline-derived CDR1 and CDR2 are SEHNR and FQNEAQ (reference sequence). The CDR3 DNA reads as TGTGCCAGCAGCTGGACCAGGGTCCATAGCACAGATACGCAGTATTTT. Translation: CASSWTRVHSTDTQYF. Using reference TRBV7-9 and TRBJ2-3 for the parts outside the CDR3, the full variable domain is DTGVSQNPRHKITKRGQNVTFRCDPISEHNRLYWYRQTLGQGPEFLTYFQNEAQLEKSRLLSDRFSAERPKGSFSTLEIQRTEQGDSAMYLCASSWTRVHSTDTQYFGPGTRLTVL.

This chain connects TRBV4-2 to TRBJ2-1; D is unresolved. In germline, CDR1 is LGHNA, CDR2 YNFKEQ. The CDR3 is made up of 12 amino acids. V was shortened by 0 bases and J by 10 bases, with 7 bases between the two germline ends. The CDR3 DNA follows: TGTGCCAGCAGCCAAGATCGTGGGGAGCAGTTCTTC. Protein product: CASSQDRGEQFF.

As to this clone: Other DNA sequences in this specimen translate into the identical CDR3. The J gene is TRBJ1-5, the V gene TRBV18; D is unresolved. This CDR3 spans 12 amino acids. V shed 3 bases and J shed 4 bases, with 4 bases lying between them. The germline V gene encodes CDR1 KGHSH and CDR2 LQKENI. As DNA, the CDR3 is TGTGCCAGCTCACCGACAAATCAGCCCCAGCATTTT. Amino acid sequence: CASSPTNQPQHF.

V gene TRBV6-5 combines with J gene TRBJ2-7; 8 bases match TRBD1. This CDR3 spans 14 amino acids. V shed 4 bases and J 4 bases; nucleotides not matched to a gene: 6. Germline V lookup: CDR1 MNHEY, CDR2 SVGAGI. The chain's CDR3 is CASSLDRDWYEQYF. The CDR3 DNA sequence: TGTGCCAGCAGTTTGGACAGGGATTGGTACGAGCAGTACTTC.

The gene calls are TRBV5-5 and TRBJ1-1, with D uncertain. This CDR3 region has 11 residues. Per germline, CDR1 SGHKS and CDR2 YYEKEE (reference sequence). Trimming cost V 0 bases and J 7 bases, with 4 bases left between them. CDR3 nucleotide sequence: TGTGCCAGCAGCTTGGTTAATGAAGCTTTCTTT. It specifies CASSLVNEAFF.

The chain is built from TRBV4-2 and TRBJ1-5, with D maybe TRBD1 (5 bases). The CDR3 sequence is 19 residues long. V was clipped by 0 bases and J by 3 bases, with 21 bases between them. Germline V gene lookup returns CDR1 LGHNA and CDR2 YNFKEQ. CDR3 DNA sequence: TGTGCCAGCAGCCAAGAAGGTCGAATAGCAGGGAGCGTCAATCAGCCCCAGCATTTT. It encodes CASSQEGRIAGSVNQPQHF.

The CDR3 loop reads CASSRVAGEPTYEQYF. CDR3 DNA sequence: TGTGCCAGCAGCCGAGTAGCGGGAGAGCCAACCTACGAGCAGTACTTC. The chain links TRBV4-2 to TRBJ2-7; 9 bases are a match to TRBD2. Germline CDR1 reads LGHNA; CDR2 reads YNFKEQ. The CDR3 runs to 16 residues. The V gene end was trimmed by 4 bases and the J gene end by 2 bases; junction bases not matched to a gene: 9.

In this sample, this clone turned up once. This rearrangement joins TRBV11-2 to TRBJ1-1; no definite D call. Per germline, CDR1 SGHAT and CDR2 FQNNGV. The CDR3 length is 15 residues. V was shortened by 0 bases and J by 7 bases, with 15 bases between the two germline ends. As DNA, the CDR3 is TGTGCCAGCAGCTTAGACTACGGGCGGCCGAGTGAAGCTTTCTTT. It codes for CASSLDYGRPSEAFF.

CDR3 amino acids: CASNLRLAGGYNEQFF. For the CDR3, the DNA is TGTGCCAGCAACCTACGACTAGCGGGGGGGTACAATGAGCAGTTCTTC. The chain employs TRBV6-6 and TRBJ2-1; 14 bases align to TRBD2. Trimming at V came to 7 bases and at J to 4 bases, leaving 6 bases not matched to a gene. Germline CDR1 and CDR2: MNHNY and SVGAGI (reference sequence). The CDR3 covers 16 residues.

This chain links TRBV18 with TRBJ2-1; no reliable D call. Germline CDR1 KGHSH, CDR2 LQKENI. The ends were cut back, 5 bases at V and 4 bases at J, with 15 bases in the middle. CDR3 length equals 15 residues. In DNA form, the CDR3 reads TGTGCCAGCTCATCTGGCCTCAGAGAGTACAATGAGCAGTTCTTC. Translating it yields CASSSGLREYNEQFF.

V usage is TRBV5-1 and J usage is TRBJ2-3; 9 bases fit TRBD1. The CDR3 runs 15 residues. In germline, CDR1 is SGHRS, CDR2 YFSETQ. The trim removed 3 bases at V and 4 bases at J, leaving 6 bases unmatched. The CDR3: CASSSNRQGADTQYF. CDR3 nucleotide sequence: TGCGCCAGCAGCTCCAACCGACAGGGGGCAGATACGCAGTATTTT.

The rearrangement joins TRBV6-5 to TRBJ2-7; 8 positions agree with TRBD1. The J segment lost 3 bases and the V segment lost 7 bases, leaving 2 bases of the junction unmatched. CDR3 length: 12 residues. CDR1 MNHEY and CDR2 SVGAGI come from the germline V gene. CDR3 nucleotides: TGTGCCAGCACCGGACAGGGCTACGAGCAGTACTTC. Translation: CASTGQGYEQYF.

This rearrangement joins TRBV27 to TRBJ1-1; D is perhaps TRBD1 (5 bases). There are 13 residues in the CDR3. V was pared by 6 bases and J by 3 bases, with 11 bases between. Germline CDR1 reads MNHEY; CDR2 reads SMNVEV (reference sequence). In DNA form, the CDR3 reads TGTGCCAGCAGCCTGACAGTCCACACTGAAGCTTTCTTT. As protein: CASSLTVHTEAFF.

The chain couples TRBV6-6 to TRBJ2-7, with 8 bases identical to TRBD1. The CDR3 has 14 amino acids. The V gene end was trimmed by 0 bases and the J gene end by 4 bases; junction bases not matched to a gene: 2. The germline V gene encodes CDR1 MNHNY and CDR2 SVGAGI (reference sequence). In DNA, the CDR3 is TGTGCCAGCAGTTACTCAACAGGGGGGTACGAGCAGTACTTC. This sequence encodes CASSYSTGGYEQYF.

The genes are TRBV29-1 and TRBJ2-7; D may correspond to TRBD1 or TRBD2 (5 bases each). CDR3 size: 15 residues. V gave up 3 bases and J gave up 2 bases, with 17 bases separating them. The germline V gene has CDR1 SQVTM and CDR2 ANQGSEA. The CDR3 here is CSVESGREHPYEQYF. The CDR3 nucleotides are TGCAGCGTTGAGTCAGGCAGGGAGCATCCCTACGAGCAGTACTTC.